Each of the 21 T cell receptor beta chains below was sequenced from the same sample in a study of blood T cell repertoires in COVID-19. Produced via immunoSEQ multiplex PCR; TCRdb's table is partial and in-frame only. The top ten hold roughly 8% of the sample, which has about 140,000 clones, about four fifths seen once. The sequencing input was peripheral blood. These receptors were obtained from a human donor in a cohort sampled during active COVID-19.

The chain employs TRBV18 and TRBJ2-3; TRBD1 matches 9 bases. The CDR3 has 15 amino acids. With 4 bases clipped from V and 3 bases from J, the junction kept 5 bases outside the gene matches. Germline assignment: CDR1 KGHSH and CDR2 LQKENI. The CDR3 loop reads CASSQGTGRTDTQYF. The CDR3, as DNA: TGTGCCAGCTCACAAGGGACAGGGAGGACAGATACGCAGTATTTT.

The V and J genes are TRBV6-9 and TRBJ2-2, with D unresolved. The CDR3 covers 10 residues. V lost 9 bases and J lost 7, with 6 bases in between. CDR1 is MNHGY, CDR2 SVAAGI, per germline. The CDR3 region is CARIDGELFF. For the CDR3, the DNA is TGTGCCAGAATAGACGGGGAGCTGTTTTTT.

CDR3 in DNA: TGTGCCAGTTCAAAACAGGAGCCTGGGGCCAACGTCCTGACTTTC. Translating it yields CASSKQEPGANVLTF. The V call is TRBV19, the J call TRBJ2-6; tentatively, D is TRBD1 (5 bases). In germline, CDR1 is LNHDA, CDR2 SQIVND (reference sequence). Trimming pared 8 bases from V and 2 bases from J, leaving 13 bases between. The CDR3 covers 15 residues. Full variable domain (missing parts from reference TRBV19 and TRBJ2-6): DGGITQSPKYLFRKEGQNVTLSCEQNLNHDAMYWYRQDPGQGLRLIYYSQIVNDFQKGDIAEGYSVSREKKESFPLTVTSAQKNPTAFYLCASSKQEPGANVLTFGAGSRLTVL.

The chain joins TRBV12-3 or TRBV12-4 to TRBJ2-3; D call uncertain. This CDR3 region has 12 residues. V lost 6 bases and J 5 bases, leaving 9 bases between the germline ends. The CDR3 region has the DNA TGTGCCAGCAGCCCCTCGGTAGATACGCAGTATTTT. Translation gives CASSPSVDTQYF.

The chain has TRBV10-3 and TRBJ1-5; D unclear. The germline V gene has CDR1 ENHRY and CDR2 SYGVKD. The V gene lost 3 bases and the J gene lost 4 bases, with 19 bases spanning the gap. The CDR3 runs 17 residues. CDR3 DNA: TGTGCCATCAGTGACGCCTTCGGATTTACCGGGAATCAGCCCCAGCATTTT. Its protein is CAISDAFGFTGNQPQHF.

This rearrangement joins TRBV6-1 to TRBJ1-4; D unresolved. The CDR3 contains 14 residues. V lost 1 base to trimming and J lost 4 bases, with 7 bases between them. Germline-derived CDR1 and CDR2 are MNHNS and SASEGT. CDR3 residues: CASSEVGSNEKLFF. The CDR3 DNA follows: TGTGCCAGCAGTGAAGTTGGCAGTAATGAAAAACTGTTTTTT.

This clone was recorded a few times. The chain has TRBV25-1 and TRBJ2-3; 8 nucleotides match TRBD1. With V trimmed by 5 bases and J by 5 bases, 15 bases remained unmatched. This CDR3 contains 17 residues. Germline V gene data show CDR1 as MGHDK and CDR2 as SYGVNS. The DNA for the CDR3 is TGTGCCAGCAGTCAGTTAGGGCAGGGGGCTCGGGGAGATACGCAGTATTTT. It specifies CASSQLGQGARGDTQYF. The entire variable domain, with the rest obtained from reference TRBV25-1 and TRBJ2-3, is as follows: EADIYQTPRYLVIGTGKKITLECSQTMGHDKMYWYQQDPGMELHLIHYSYGVNSTEKGDLSSESTVSRIRTEHFPLTLESARPSHTSQYLCASSQLGQGARGDTQYFGPGTRLTVL.

The gene calls are TRBV19 and TRBJ1-3; 10 bases match TRBD1. The CDR3 is made up of 14 amino acids. The V and J ends lost 5 bases and 4 bases, in that order; junction bases with no gene match: 2. Per germline, CDR1 LNHDA and CDR2 SQIVND (reference sequence). The DNA for the CDR3 is TGTGCCAGTAGTGACAGGGGGCAAGGAAACACCATATATTTT. Translating it yields CASSDRGQGNTIYF. The variable domain in full, completed from reference TRBV19 and TRBJ1-3, reads DGGITQSPKYLFRKEGQNVTLSCEQNLNHDAMYWYRQDPGQGLRLIYYSQIVNDFQKGDIAEGYSVSREKKESFPLTVTSAQKNPTAFYLCASSDRGQGNTIYFGEGSWLTVV.

In this sample, this clone turned up a few times. The CDR3 spells CASSTRTMGQETQYF. The CDR3 bases are TGTGCCAGCAGTACCCGGACTATGGGTCAAGAGACCCAGTACTTC. The chain joins TRBV28 to TRBJ2-5; D possibly corresponds to TRBD2 (6 bases). V was pared by 5 bases and J by 2 bases, with 15 bases between. The CDR3 is made up of 15 amino acids. Germline V gene sequence: CDR1 MDHEN, CDR2 SYDVKM.

The chain employs TRBV7-2 and TRBJ2-1; possibly TRBD2 for D (6 bases). The ends were cut back, 1 base at V and 0 bases at J, with 10 bases in the middle. Germline V gene lookup returns CDR1 SGHTA and CDR2 FQGNSA. The CDR3 contains 16 residues. The CDR3 spells CASSLGSGVSYNEQFF. DNA of the CDR3: TGTGCCAGCAGCTTAGGATCGGGAGTCTCCTACAATGAGCAGTTCTTC.

This chain links TRBV19 with TRBJ2-4; possibly TRBD2 for D (7 bases). This CDR3 is built from 15 residues. V was shortened by 9 bases and J by 0 bases, with 15 bases between the two germline ends. The germline V gene has CDR1 LNHDA and CDR2 SQIVND (reference sequence). The DNA for the CDR3 is TGTGCCAGCGGGGGGCCCCAACTAGCCAAAAACATTCAGTACTTC. It is translated as CASGGPQLAKNIQYF.

This clone was observed a single time. The chain employs TRBV25-1 and TRBJ1-2; no clear D. Germline V gene sequence: CDR1 MGHDK, CDR2 SYGVNS. V dropped 6 bases and J dropped 5 bases, with 19 bases sitting between them. The CDR3 runs 15 residues. This CDR3 reads CASSRGTVVQYGYTF. The DNA of the CDR3 is TGTGCCAGCAGCCGTGGAACGGTGGTACAGTATGGCTACACCTTC.

J is TRBJ2-7 and V is TRBV20-1; D is possibly TRBD1 (6 bases). Germline lookup yields CDR1 DFQATT and CDR2 SNEGSKA (reference sequence). Deletions cut 2 bases from V and 6 bases from J, with 8 bases between. The CDR3 loop spans 11 amino acids. CDR3 in DNA: TGCAGTGCTAGAACAGGGTCCGAGCAGTACTTC. It specifies CSARTGSEQYF.

This clone was counted once. V is TRBV28 and J is TRBJ2-7; D is undetermined. Germline CDR1 reads MDHEN; CDR2 reads SYDVKM. CDR3 size: 13 residues. V was shortened by 3 bases and J by 6 bases, with 12 bases between the two germline ends. This CDR3 reads CASSLGPRPEQYF. CDR3 in DNA: TGTGCCAGCAGTTTGGGCCCACGACCCGAGCAGTACTTC.

The chain combines TRBV19 with TRBJ1-4; a possible D gene is TRBD1 (5 bases). Germline assignment: CDR1 LNHDA and CDR2 SQIVND (reference sequence). The V end was cut by 6 bases, the J end by 3 bases, with 14 bases between. The CDR3 spans 15 residues. The CDR3 region has the DNA TGTGCCAGTAGGATTCTAGGGGAAGCTAATGAAAAACTGTTTTTT. Translating gives CASRILGEANEKLFF.

The rearrangement joins TRBV14 to TRBJ2-1; the D gene is possibly TRBD2 (5 bases). V was pared by 0 bases and J by 4 bases, with 19 bases between. Germline CDR1 SGHDN, CDR2 FVKESK. The CDR3 contains 18 residues. The DNA for the CDR3 is TGTGCCAGCAGCCAAGAATTTCGCGCTAGCTGGTTGTACAATGAGCAGTTCTTC. Its translation: CASSQEFRASWLYNEQFF.

This rearrangement joins TRBV6-1 to TRBJ1-4; tentative D call: TRBD1 (6 bases). V was trimmed by 2 bases and J by 13 bases, leaving 8 bases between them. CDR3 length equals 11 residues. The germline V gene has CDR1 MNHNS and CDR2 SASEGT. In DNA form, the CDR3 reads TGTGCCAGCAGTGAAACAGGGCCACTGTTTTTT. Protein sequence: CASSETGPLFF.

The chain joins TRBV10-1 to TRBJ2-3; D unclear. This CDR3 comprises 11 residues. Trimming took off 2 bases at V and 6 bases at J, with 3 bases between the two ends. CDR1 and CDR2 from the germline V gene are WNHNN and SYGVQD (reference sequence). The CDR3 DNA follows: TGCGCCAGCAGTGAGCGGGATACGCAGTATTTT. Protein: CASSERDTQYF.

This sequence joins TRBV5-1 and TRBJ1-4; TRBD1 is a possible D gene (5 bases). Per germline, CDR1 SGHRS and CDR2 YFSETQ. The CDR3 loop spans 15 amino acids. The V gene lost 3 bases and the J gene lost 5 bases, with 14 bases spanning the gap. CDR3 sequence reads: CASSSAGGVNEKLFF. The CDR3 DNA follows: TGCGCCAGCAGCTCCGCTGGAGGGGTGAATGAAAAACTGTTTTTT.

V and J are TRBV12-3 or TRBV12-4 and TRBJ2-5; perhaps TRBD1 as D (6 bases). There are 12 residues in the CDR3. The V end was cut by 5 bases, the J end by 5 bases, with 9 bases between. Here the CDR3 reads CASSGTPETQYF. CDR3 nucleotides: TGTGCCAGCAGTGGGACACCGGAGACCCAGTACTTC.

The chain is built from TRBV24-1 and TRBJ2-7, with D perhaps matching TRBD2 (6 bases). Trimming took off 3 bases at V and 5 bases at J, with 13 bases between the two ends. Looked up from germline, CDR1 is KGHDR and CDR2 is SFDVKD. The CDR3 sequence is 14 residues long. CDR3 in amino acids: CATSDPGTGDEQYF. CDR3 in DNA: TGTGCCACCAGTGATCCGGGGACGGGGGACGAGCAGTACTTC.